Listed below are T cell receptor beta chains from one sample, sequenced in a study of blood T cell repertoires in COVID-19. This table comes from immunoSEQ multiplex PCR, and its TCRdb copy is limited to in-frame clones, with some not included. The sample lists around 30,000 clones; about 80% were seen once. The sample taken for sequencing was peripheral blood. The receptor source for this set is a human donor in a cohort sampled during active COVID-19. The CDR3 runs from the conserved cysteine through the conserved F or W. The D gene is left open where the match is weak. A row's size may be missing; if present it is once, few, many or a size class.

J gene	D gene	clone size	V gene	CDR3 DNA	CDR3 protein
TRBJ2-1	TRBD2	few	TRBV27	TGTGCCAGCAGTTCCGGACTAGCGGGATTGTGGAATGAGCAGTTCTTC	CASSSGLAGLWNEQFF
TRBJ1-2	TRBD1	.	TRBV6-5	TGTGCCACACGGGGACAGGGATTCCGGGGCTACACCTTC	CATRGQGFRGYTF
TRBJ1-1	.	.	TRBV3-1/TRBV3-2	TGTGCCAGCAGCCGGTCACGGGAAATGAACACTGAAGCTTTCTTT	CASSRSREMNTEAFF
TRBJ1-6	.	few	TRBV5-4	TGTGCCAGCAGCTTGGAGCAGGGGCGTTCACCCCTCCACTTT	CASSLEQGRSPLHF
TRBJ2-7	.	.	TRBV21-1	TGTGCCAGCAGCAGTGGGACAGAGAGATCCTACGAGCAGTACTTC	CASSSGTERSYEQYF
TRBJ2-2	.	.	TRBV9	TGTGCCAGCAGAGAACAGGGAGGGGACGCCGGGGAGCTGTTTTTT	CASREQGGDAGELFF
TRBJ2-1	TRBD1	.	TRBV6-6	TGTGCCAGCAGCCGAAACGGACAGGGCGGGCAGTTCTTC	CASSRNGQGGQFF
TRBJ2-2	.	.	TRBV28	TGTGCCAGCCATAGTAGAGGTTTCTGCGGGTGGACCGGGGAGCTGTTTTTT	CASHSRGFCGWTGELFF
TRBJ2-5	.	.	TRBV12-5	TGTGCTAGTGGTCTCGACGGAGAAGAGACCCAGTACTTC	CASGLDGEETQYF
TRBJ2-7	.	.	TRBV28	TGTGCCAGCTGTTTGGGGGCGCTCAGCGAGCAGTACTTC	CASCLGALSEQYF
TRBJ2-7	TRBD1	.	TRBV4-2	TGTGCCAGCAGCCAAGCAGGGGGTGAGCAGTACTTC	CASSQAGGEQYF
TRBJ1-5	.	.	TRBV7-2	TGTGCCAGCAGCTTAGGGACTACGAGCAATCAGCCCCAGCATTTT	CASSLGTTSNQPQHF
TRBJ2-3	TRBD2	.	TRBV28	TGTGCCAGCAGTACTAGCGGGAGGGCCGAAGATACGCAGTATTTT	CASSTSGRAEDTQYF
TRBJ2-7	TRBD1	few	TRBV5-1	TGCGCCAGCAGCCCCGGACAGGGCCTATACGAGCAGTACTTC	CASSPGQGLYEQYF
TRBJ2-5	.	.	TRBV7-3	TGTGCCAGCAGCTTATCCTCAGATGGAGAGACCCAGTACTTC	CASSLSSDGETQYF
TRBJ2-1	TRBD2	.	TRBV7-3	TGTGCCAGCAGCCGGGGGACTAGCGCTTTCAATGAGCAGTTCTTC	CASSRGTSAFNEQFF
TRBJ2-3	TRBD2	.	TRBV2	TGTGCCAGCGACTTGGCGGGAGGATTAGATACGCAGTATTTT	CASDLAGGLDTQYF
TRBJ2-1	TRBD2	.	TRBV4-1	TGCGCCAGCAGCCAAGATCTCGGACTAGTCCTTTTCTTC	CASSQDLGLVLFF
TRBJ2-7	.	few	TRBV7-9	TGTGCCAGCAGCTTAGTTTCAGAGACAGTAAGCCCCTACGAGCAGTACTTC	CASSLVSETVSPYEQYF
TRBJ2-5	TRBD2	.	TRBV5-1	TGCGCCAGCAGCGCGACTAGCGGGGACGGTTGGGAGACCCAGTACTTC	CASSATSGDGWETQYF
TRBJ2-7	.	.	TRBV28	TGTGCCAGCAGTTTCCGAAGTGAGTCCTACGAGCAGTACTTC	CASSFRSESYEQYF
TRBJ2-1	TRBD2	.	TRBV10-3	TGTGCCATCAGTGAACTTAGCGGGGGGGCTACTGAGCAGTTCTTC	CAISELSGGATEQFF
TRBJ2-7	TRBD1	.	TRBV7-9	TGTGCCAGCAGGTCGACAGGGGCCCATTTCGAGCAGTACTTC	CASRSTGAHFEQYF
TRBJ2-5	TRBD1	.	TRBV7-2	TGTGCCAGCAGCTTTAACCGACAGGGTGGGGAGACCCAGTACTTC	CASSFNRQGGETQYF
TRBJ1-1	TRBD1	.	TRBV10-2	TGCGCCAGCATCCAAGGACAGGTAACTGAAGCTTTCTTT	CASIQGQVTEAFF
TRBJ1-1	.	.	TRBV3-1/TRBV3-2	TGTGCCAGCAGCCTCCGGCCGGAGGAAGCTTTCTTT	CASSLRPEEAFF
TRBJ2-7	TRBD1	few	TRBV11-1	TGTGCCAGCAGCTTAAAGGGACAGGACTACGAGCAGTACTTC	CASSLKGQDYEQYF
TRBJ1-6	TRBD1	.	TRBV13	TGTGCCAGCAGCCTTAGACAGGGGCGCTCCTATAATTCACCCCTCCACTTT	CASSLRQGRSYNSPLHF
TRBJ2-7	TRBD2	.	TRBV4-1	TGCGCCAGCAGCCACCCTCGGGGGGGGCCCCACTACGAGCAGTACTTC	CASSHPRGGPHYEQYF
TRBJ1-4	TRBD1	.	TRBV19	TGTGCCAGTAAGGACAGGGGGTTTTCAACTAATGAAAAACTGTTTTTT	CASKDRGFSTNEKLFF
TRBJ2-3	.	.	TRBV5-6	TGTGCCAGCAGTTCCGACAGGGCGGGGACGCAGTATTTT	CASSSDRAGTQYF
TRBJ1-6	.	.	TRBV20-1	TGCAGTGCTAGTGGCCACAGGAAATTCGGTGGCGGCTCACCCCTCCACTTT	CSASGHRKFGGGSPLHF
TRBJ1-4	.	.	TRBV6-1	TGTGCCAGCAGTGAAACGGGTGCAACTAATGAAAAACTGTTTTTT	CASSETGATNEKLFF
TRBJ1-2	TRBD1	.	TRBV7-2	TGTGCCAGCAGCCGGGACAGGAACTATGGCTACACCTTC	CASSRDRNYGYTF
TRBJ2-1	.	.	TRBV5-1	TGCGCCAGCAGCTTGGATATCACGCTGAGGGAGCAGTTCTTC	CASSLDITLREQFF